The rows below give T cell receptor beta chains drawn from one sample of a study of somatic mutations in cytotoxic T cells in rheumatoid arthritis. The method was immunoSEQ multiplex PCR; TCRdb's version includes in-frame clones alone and lacks a portion of them. The table shows some 25,000 clones, with roughly 82% occurring only once. The sample taken for sequencing was CD8+ T cells sorted from blood. Receptors were obtained from a man aged 50-59 years in good health. Both conserved end residues are part of each CDR3. D genes are given only for firm matches. The listing skips clone size in some rows; elsewhere it reads once, few, many or a size class.

size	D	V	J	DNA	CDR3
once	-	TRBV6-9	TRBJ2-4	TGTGCCAGCAGTTATCTGGGACAAGCCGCTGCCAAAAACATTCAGTACTTC	CASSYLGQAAAKNIQYF
-	TRBD2	TRBV5-6	TRBJ2-1	TGTGCCAGCAGCCCAAAGGGACTAGCGGGAGAATATGAGCAGTTCTTC	CASSPKGLAGEYEQFF
-	-	TRBV6-1	TRBJ2-1	TGTGCCAGCAGTGAATTGAGATTAAGTCGTGATGAGCAGTTCTTC	CASSELRLSRDEQFF
-	TRBD2	TRBV25-1	TRBJ2-5	TGTGCCAGCAGTGTCGGACTAGCGGGAGAGTACCAAGAGACCCAGTACTTC	CASSVGLAGEYQETQYF
few	-	TRBV6-5	TRBJ2-7	TGTGCCAGCAGTTACGTGGTCGATAGCTACGAGCAGTACTTC	CASSYVVDSYEQYF
-	-	TRBV5-5	TRBJ1-1	TGTGCCAGCAGCCCGAAGGGGGTAAACACTGAAGCTTTCTTT	CASSPKGVNTEAFF
-	-	TRBV10-3	TRBJ1-2	TGTGCCATCAGTGAGAGAGGGACTATGAGCCTAGATGGCTACACCTTC	CAISERGTMSLDGYTF
-	-	TRBV13	TRBJ1-2	TGTGCCAGCAGCCTACTGACGGGGTATGGCTACACCTTC	CASSLLTGYGYTF
-	-	TRBV4-1	TRBJ1-1	TGCGCCAGCAGCCTCGGGCCCAGGGTCGATACTGAAGCTTTCTTT	CASSLGPRVDTEAFF
-	-	TRBV12-5	TRBJ2-5	TGTGCTAGTGGTTTGGCCCCCGACCAAGAGACCCAGTACTTC	CASGLAPDQETQYF
-	-	TRBV11-2	TRBJ2-3	TGTGCCAGCAGCTCCTGGGGGCGGGAGACAGATACGCAGTATTTT	CASSSWGRETDTQYF
-	TRBD1	TRBV5-8	TRBJ1-2	TGTGCCAGCAGCCTGAGGACAGGTCGAAGCTATGGCTACACCTTC	CASSLRTGRSYGYTF
-	TRBD1	TRBV5-5	TRBJ1-3	TGTGCCAGCAGTTCGAACAGGGGGCTTGGAAACACCATATATTTT	CASSSNRGLGNTIYF
once	-	TRBV2	TRBJ2-1	TGTGCCAGTAAAGAAGAGCGGGCCCCCTACAATGAGCAGTTCTTC	CASKEERAPYNEQFF
once	-	TRBV4-1	TRBJ2-3	TGCGCCAGCAGCCAACGGACAGATACGCAGTATTTT	CASSQRTDTQYF
-	-	TRBV30	TRBJ2-1	TGTGCCTGGAGAGAGACTAGGCCCGAGCAGTTCTTC	CAWRETRPEQFF
-	-	TRBV7-6	TRBJ1-3	TGTGCCAGCAGCTTAACAGAAAGGGTCTCTGGAAACACCATATATTTT	CASSLTERVSGNTIYF
-	-	TRBV5-1	TRBJ1-3	TGCGCCAGCAGCAAAGACAGGAGCTCTGGAAACACCATATATTTT	CASSKDRSSGNTIYF
-	-	TRBV7-9	TRBJ2-7	TGTGCCAGCAGCTCCGGGACGCAGTCCTACGAGCAGTACTTC	CASSSGTQSYEQYF
once	-	TRBV7-9	TRBJ2-1	TGTGCCAGCAGCTTAGATTACGGGACACACGATGAGCAGTTCTTC	CASSLDYGTHDEQFF
-	TRBD2	TRBV10-2	TRBJ2-7	TGCGCCAGCAGTGAGGGACAGCGGGAGAACTACGAGCAGTACTTC	CASSEGQRENYEQYF
medium-sized	-	TRBV6-7	TRBJ1-5	TGTGCCAGCAGTTTACTCGATAGAGGGAATCAGCCCCAGCATTTT	CASSLLDRGNQPQHF
-	TRBD1	TRBV12-5	TRBJ2-7	TGTGCTAGTGGTCCTGCCCACGCGACAGGGTTTTCAAGGGAGCAGTACTTC	CASGPAHATGFSREQYF
-	-	TRBV2	TRBJ1-3	TGTGCCAGCAGTGATAGTCCCAGGGTTTCTGGAAACACCATATATTTT	CASSDSPRVSGNTIYF
-	TRBD2	TRBV13	TRBJ2-2	TGTGCCAGCAGCCCACAAGCGGGGTGGGGCACCGGGGAGCTGTTTTTT	CASSPQAGWGTGELFF
-	-	TRBV28	TRBJ1-5	TGTGCCAGCAGTTTCTCAGATAGCAATCAGCCCCAGCATTTT	CASSFSDSNQPQHF
few	TRBD2	TRBV10-3	TRBJ2-7	TGTGCCACTGGATTAGCGGGAGGAAACTCCTACGAGCAGTACTTC	CATGLAGGNSYEQYF
-	TRBD1	TRBV2	TRBJ1-1	TGTGCCAGCACCACGGAGGACAGGAAAGCTTTCTTT	CASTTEDRKAFF
-	-	TRBV15	TRBJ2-7	TGTGCCACCAGCAGAGAGGGCAGGGGCTACGAGCAGTACTTC	CATSREGRGYEQYF
-	-	TRBV7-9	TRBJ2-7	TGTGCCAGCAGCTTCGCTGTCTCCTACGAGCAGTACTTC	CASSFAVSYEQYF
-	TRBD1	TRBV19	TRBJ1-5	TGTGCCAGTAGTATAACAGGGGGGGTTTATCAGCCCCAGCATTTT	CASSITGGVYQPQHF
few	-	TRBV9	TRBJ1-2	TGTGCCAGCAGCGGAGATAACTATGGCTACACCTTC	CASSGDNYGYTF
-	-	TRBV5-6	TRBJ1-2	TGTGCCAGCAGCTTGTCGCCAGACCGCTACACCTTC	CASSLSPDRYTF
-	-	TRBV7-9	TRBJ1-4	TGTGCCAGCAGCTCGGACAAGGCGGGTGATGAAAAACTGTTTTTT	CASSSDKAGDEKLFF
-	-	TRBV5-5	TRBJ2-1	TGTGCCAGCAGCTCGGAGGGACAAAGTGGCAATGAGCAGTTCTTC	CASSSEGQSGNEQFF
-	-	TRBV28	TRBJ2-3	TGTGCCAGCAGTTTGTACAGCACCACAGATACGCAGTATTTT	CASSLYSTTDTQYF
-	-	TRBV6-1	TRBJ1-3	TGTGCCACCCAGTGGGCCCTCTCTGGAAACACCATATATTTT	CATQWALSGNTIYF
-	TRBD1	TRBV2	TRBJ1-2	TGTGCCAGCAGTGACCCAGGGGGCGACTATGGCTACACCTTC	CASSDPGGDYGYTF
-	-	TRBV27	TRBJ1-3	TGTGCCAGCAGTACGAGTAGTGGAAACACCATATATTTT	CASSTSSGNTIYF
-	-	TRBV13	TRBJ2-1	TGTGCCAGCAGCGAAAGAGGTACCAGGGCCTACAATGAGCAGTTCTTC	CASSERGTRAYNEQFF
-	-	TRBV4-1	TRBJ2-7	TGCGCCAGCAGCCACCGGGACGGAACCTACGAGCAGTACTTC	CASSHRDGTYEQYF